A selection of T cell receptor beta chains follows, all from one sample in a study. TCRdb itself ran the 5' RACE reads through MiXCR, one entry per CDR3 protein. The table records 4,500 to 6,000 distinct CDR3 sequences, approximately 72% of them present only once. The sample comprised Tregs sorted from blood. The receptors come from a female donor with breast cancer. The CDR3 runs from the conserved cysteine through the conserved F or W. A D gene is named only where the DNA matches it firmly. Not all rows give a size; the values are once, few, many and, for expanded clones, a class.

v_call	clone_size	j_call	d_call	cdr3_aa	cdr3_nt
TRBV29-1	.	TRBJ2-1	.	CSVEDQGFVQFF	TGCAGCGTTGAAGATCAGGGTTTTGTTCAGTTCTTC
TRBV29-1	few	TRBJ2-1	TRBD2	CSVVGLAGDNEQFF	TGCAGCGTTGTCGGGCTAGCGGGAGACAATGAGCAGTTCTTC
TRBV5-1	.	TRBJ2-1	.	CASSPPGGSSYNEQFF	TGCGCCAGCAGCCCACCTGGCGGTAGCTCCTACAATGAGCAGTTCTTC
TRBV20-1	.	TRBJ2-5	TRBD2	CSPRGASGRNQETQYF	TGCAGCCCGAGGGGCGCTAGCGGGAGAAACCAAGAGACCCAGTACTTC
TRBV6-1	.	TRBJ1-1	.	CASSEAGHTEAFF	TGTGCCAGCAGTGAAGCGGGACACACTGAAGCTTTCTTT
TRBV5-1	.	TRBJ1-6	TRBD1	CASSGDSYNSPLHF	TGCGCCAGCAGCGGGGACAGCTATAATTCACCCCTCCACTTT
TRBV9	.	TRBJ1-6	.	CASSVGADNSPLHF	TGTGCCAGCAGCGTAGGGGCCGATAATTCACCCCTCCACTTT
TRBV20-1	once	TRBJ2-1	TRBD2	CSARHGGSTYNEQFF	TGCAGTGCTAGGCATGGCGGGAGCACCTACAATGAGCAGTTCTTC
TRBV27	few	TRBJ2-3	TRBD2	CASSLSASGRDTQYF	TGTGCCAGCAGTTTGTCTGCTAGCGGGAGAGATACGCAGTATTTT
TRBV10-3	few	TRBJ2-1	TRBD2	CAISDGTSGIYNEQFF	TGTGCCATCAGTGATGGGACTAGCGGAATATACAATGAGCAGTTCTTC
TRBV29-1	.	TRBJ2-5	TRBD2	CSAELAGGLETQYF	TGCAGCGCGGAATTAGCGGGAGGTCTAGAGACCCAGTACTTC
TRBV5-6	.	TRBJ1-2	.	CASSLGRNYGYTF	TGTGCCAGCAGCTTGGGGCGGAACTATGGCTACACCTTC
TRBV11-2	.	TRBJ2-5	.	CASSSWTQQETQYF	TGTGCCAGCAGCTCCTGGACTCAACAAGAGACCCAGTACTTC
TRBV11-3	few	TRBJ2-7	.	CASSFRAENPYEQYF	TGTGCCAGCAGCTTCCGGGCAGAGAACCCCTACGAGCAGTACTTC
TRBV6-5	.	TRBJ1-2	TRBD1	CASSHRGTGVNYGYTF	TGTGCCAGCAGCCATCGGGGGACAGGGGTAAACTATGGCTACACCTTC
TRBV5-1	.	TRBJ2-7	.	CASSLEAGTDEQYF	TGCGCCAGCAGCTTGGAGGCAGGGACCGACGAGCAGTACTTC
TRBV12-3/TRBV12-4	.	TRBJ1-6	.	CASSPLSGGNSPLHF	TGTGCCAGCAGTCCCCTTAGTGGAGGGAATTCACCCCTCCACTTT
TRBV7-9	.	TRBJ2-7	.	CASRYRDLEQYF	TGTGCCAGCAGATACAGGGATCTAGAGCAGTACTTC
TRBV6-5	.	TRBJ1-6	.	CASSTSSYNSPLHF	TGTGCCAGCAGTACTAGCTCCTATAATTCACCCCTCCACTTT
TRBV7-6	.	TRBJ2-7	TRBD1	CASSQTGQAYEQYF	TGTGCCAGCAGTCAGACGGGACAGGCCTACGAGCAGTACTTC
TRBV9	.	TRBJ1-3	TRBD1	CASSVTGQGAGNTIYF	TGTGCCAGCAGCGTAACGGGACAGGGGGCTGGAAACACCATATATTTT
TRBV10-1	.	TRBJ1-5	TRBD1	CASRDRDRGDKSNQPQHF	TGCGCCAGCAGAGACCGGGACAGGGGAGACAAAAGCAATCAGCCCCAGCATTTT
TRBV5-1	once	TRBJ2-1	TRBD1	CASSPDRGDGDEQFF	TGCGCCAGTAGCCCCGACAGGGGTGATGGCGATGAGCAGTTCTTC
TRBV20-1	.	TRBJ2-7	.	CSAREGTYEQYF	TGCAGTGCTAGAGAGGGTACCTACGAGCAGTACTTC
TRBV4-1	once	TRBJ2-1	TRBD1	CASSPGGQGGFNEQIF	TGCGCCAGCAGCCCAGGGGGACAGGGGGGCTTCAATGAGCAGATCTTC
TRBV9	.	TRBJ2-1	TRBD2	CASSVESLAGGNEQFF	TGTGCCAGCAGCGTAGAGAGTCTAGCGGGGGGCAATGAGCAGTTCTTC
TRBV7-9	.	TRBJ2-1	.	CASSLWVGGPDNEQFF	TGTGCCAGCAGCTTATGGGTTGGGGGGCCGGACAATGAGCAGTTCTTC
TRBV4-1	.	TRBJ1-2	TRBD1	CASSQPRQGASYGYTF	TGCGCCAGCAGCCAACCAAGACAGGGGGCTAGCTATGGCTACACCTTC
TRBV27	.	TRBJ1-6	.	CASTGSYNSPLHF	TGTGCCAGCACCGGCTCCTATAATTCACCCCTCCACTTT
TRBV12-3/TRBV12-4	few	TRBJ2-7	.	CASSLSGVGGEQYF	TGTGCCAGCAGTTTATCAGGGGTTGGAGGCGAGCAGTACTTC
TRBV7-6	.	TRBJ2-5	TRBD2	CASTPTSGSETQYF	TGTGCCAGCACCCCGACTAGCGGGAGCGAGACCCAGTACTTC
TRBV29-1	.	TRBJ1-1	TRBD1	CSARGQANTEAFF	TGCAGCGCCCGAGGACAGGCGAACACTGAAGCTTTCTTT
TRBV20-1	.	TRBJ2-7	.	CSARTGTSIYEQYF	TGCAGTGCTCGTACCGGGACAAGCATATACGAGCAGTACTTC
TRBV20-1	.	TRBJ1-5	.	CSARGTGNQPQHF	TGCAGTGCTAGAGGGACGGGCAATCAGCCCCAGCATTTT